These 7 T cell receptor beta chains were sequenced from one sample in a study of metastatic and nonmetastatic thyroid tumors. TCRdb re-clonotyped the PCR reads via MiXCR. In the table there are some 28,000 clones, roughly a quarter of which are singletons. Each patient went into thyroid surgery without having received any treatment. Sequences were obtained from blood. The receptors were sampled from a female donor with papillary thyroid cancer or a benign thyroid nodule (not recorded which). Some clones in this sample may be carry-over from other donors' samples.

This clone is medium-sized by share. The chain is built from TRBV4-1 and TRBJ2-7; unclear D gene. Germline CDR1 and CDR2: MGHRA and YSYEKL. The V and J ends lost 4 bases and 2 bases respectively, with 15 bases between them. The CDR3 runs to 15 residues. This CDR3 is CASSLIMNSAYEQYF. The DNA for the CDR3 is TGCGCCAGCAGCCTCATCATGAACTCGGCCTACGAGCAGTACTTC.

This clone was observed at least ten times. CDR3 coding DNA: TGTGCCAGCAGCCTTTGGGGACCTAGTTTCACAGATACGCAGTATTTT. It translates to CASSLWGPSFTDTQYF. The rearrangement uses TRBV3-1 and TRBJ2-3, with D perhaps given as TRBD1 or TRBD2 (5 bases each). Germline V lookup: CDR1 LGHDT, CDR2 YNNKEL (reference sequence). The CDR3 is 16 amino acids. V lost 4 bases and J lost 2, with 16 bases in between.

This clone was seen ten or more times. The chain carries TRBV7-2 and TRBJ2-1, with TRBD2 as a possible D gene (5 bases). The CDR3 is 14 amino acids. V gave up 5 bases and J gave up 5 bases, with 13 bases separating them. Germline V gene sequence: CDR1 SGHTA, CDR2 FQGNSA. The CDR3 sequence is CASSAASKDNEQFF. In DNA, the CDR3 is TGTGCCAGCAGCGCGGCTAGCAAAGACAATGAGCAGTTCTTC.

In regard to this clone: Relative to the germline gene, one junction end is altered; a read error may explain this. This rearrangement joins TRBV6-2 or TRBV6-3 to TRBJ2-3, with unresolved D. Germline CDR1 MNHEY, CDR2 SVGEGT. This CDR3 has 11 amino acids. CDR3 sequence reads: CSSIRSDTQYF. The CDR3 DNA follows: TGTTCCAGCATACGCTCAGATACGCAGTATTTT.

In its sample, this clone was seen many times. CDR3 nucleotide sequence: TGTGCCAGCAGTGATGCCAGACTAGCGGGAGTGGAAGAGCAGTACTTC. It encodes CASSDARLAGVEEQYF. This rearrangement joins TRBV25-1 to TRBJ2-7; 12 bases agree with TRBD2. Germline trimming cut 3 bases from V and 7 bases from J; bases unmatched to any gene: 10. This CDR3 has 16 residues. CDR1 is MGHDK and CDR2 is SYGVNS in the germline V gene.

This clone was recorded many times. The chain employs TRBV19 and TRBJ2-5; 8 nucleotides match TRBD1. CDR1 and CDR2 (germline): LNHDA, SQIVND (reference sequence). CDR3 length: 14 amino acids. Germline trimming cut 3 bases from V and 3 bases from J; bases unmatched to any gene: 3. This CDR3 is CASSILTGEETQYF. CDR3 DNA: TGTGCCAGTAGTATTTTGACAGGGGAAGAGACCCAGTACTTC.

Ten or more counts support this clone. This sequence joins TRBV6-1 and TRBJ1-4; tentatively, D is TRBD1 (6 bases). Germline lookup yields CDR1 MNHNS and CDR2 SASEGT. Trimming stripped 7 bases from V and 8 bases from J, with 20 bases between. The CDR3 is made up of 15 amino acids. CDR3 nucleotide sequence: TGTGCCAGCACCTACGCAGGGTGGGGGGCGGAAAAACTGTTTTTT. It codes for CASTYAGWGAEKLFF.